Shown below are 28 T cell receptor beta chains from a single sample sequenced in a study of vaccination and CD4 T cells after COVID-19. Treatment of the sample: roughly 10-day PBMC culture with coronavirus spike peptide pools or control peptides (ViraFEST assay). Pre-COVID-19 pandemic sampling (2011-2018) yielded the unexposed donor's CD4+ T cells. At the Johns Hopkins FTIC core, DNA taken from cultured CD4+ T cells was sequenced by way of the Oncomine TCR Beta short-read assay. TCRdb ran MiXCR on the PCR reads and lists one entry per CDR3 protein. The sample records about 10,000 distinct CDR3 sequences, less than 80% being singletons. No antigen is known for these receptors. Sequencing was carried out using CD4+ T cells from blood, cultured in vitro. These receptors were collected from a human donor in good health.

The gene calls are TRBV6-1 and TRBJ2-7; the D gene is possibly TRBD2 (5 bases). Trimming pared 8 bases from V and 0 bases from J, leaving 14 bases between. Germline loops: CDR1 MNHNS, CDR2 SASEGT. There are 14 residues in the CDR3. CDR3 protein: CASSGGSSSYEQYF. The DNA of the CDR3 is TGTGCCAGCTCTGGCGGGTCGAGCTCCTACGAGCAGTACTTC.

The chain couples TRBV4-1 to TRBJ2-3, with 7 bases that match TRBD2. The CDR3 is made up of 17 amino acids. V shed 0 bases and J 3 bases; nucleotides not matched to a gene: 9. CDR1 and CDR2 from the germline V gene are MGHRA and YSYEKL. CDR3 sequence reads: CASSQDRGLVQTDTQYF. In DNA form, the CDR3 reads TGCGCCAGCAGCCAAGACCGTGGACTAGTCCAGACAGATACGCAGTATTTT.

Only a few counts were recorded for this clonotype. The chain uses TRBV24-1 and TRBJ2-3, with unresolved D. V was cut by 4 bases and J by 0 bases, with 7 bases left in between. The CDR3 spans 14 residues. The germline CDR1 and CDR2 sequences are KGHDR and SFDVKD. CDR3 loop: CATSDLTSTDTQYF. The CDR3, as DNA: TGTGCCACCAGTGACCTGACTAGCACAGATACGCAGTATTTT.

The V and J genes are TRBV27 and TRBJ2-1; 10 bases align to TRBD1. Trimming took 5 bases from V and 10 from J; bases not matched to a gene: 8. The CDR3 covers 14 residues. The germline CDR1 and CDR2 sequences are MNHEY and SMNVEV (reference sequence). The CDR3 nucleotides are TGTGCCAGCAGTCTCGGACAGGGGGAAGGGGAGCAGTTCTTC. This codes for CASSLGQGEGEQFF.

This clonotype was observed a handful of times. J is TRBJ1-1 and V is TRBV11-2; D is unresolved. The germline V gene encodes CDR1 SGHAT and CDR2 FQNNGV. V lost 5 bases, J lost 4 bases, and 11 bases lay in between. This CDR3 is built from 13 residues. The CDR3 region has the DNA TGTGCCAGCAGCCCGTCGGGATTCACTGAAGCTTTCTTT. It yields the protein CASSPSGFTEAFF.

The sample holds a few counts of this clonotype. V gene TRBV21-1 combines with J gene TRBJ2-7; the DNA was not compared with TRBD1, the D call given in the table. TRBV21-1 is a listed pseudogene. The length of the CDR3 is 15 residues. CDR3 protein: CASSRGGQGAREQYF. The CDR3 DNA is TGTGCCAGCAGCAGAGGCGGACAGGGGGCGCGGGAGCAGTACTTC.

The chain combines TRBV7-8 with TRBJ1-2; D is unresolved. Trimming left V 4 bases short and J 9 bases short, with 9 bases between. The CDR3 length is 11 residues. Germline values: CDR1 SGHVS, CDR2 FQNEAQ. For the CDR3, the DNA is TGTGCCAGCAGCTCCCATGGGAGCTACACCTTC. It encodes CASSSHGSYTF. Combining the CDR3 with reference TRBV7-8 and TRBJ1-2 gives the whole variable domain GAGVSQSPRYKVAKRGQDVALRCDPISGHVSLFWYQQALGQGPEFLTYFQNEAQLDKSGLPSDRFFAERPEGSVSTLKIQRTQQEDSAVYLCASSSHGSYTFGSGTRLTVV.

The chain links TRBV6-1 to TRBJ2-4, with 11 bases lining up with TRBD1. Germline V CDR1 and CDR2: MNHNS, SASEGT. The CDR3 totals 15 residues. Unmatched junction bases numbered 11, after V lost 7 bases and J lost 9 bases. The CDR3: CASTAWGDRGGIQYF. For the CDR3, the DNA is TGTGCCAGCACCGCCTGGGGGGACAGGGGGGGCATTCAGTACTTC.

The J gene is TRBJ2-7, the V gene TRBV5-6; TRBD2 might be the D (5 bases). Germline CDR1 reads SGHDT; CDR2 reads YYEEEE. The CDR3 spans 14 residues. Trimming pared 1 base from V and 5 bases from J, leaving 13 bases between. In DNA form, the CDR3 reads TGTGCCAGCAGCTTGATGGCCACGGGGAACGAGCAGTACTTC. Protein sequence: CASSLMATGNEQYF.

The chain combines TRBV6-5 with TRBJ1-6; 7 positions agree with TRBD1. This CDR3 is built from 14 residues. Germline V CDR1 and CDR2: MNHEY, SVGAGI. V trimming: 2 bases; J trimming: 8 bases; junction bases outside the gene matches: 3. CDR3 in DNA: TGTGCCAGCAGTTACGACAGGGAATATTCACCCCTCCACTTT. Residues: CASSYDREYSPLHF.

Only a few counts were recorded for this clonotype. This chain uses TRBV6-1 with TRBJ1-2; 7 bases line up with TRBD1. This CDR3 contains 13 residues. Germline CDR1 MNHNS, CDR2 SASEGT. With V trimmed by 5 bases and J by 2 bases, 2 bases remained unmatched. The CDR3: CASSRGQNYGYTF. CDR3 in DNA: TGTGCCAGCAGTCGGGGACAGAACTATGGCTACACCTTC.

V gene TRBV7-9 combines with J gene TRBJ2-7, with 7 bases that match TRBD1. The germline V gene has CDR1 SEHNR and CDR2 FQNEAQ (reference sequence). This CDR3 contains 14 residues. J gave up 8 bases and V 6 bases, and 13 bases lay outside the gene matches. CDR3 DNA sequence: TGTGCCAGCAGACGGGACAGCCTGAGGTTCCAGCAGTACTTC. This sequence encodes CASRRDSLRFQQYF.

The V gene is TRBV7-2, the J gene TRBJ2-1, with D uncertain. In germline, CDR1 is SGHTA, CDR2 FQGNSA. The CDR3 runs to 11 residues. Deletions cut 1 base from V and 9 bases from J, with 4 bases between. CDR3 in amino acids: CASSLEVEQFF. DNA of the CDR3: TGTGCCAGCAGCTTAGAGGTTGAGCAGTTCTTC.

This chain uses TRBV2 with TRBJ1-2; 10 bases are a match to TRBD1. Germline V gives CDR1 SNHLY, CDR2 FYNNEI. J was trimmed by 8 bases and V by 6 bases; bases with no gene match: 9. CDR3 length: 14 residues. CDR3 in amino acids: CASREGGQGIGYTF. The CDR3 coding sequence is TGTGCCAGCAGAGAGGGGGGACAGGGGATCGGCTACACCTTC. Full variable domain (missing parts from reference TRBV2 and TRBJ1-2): EPEVTQTPSHQVTQMGQEVILRCVPISNHLYFYWYRQILGQKVEFLVSFYNNEISEKSEIFDDQFSVERPDGSNFTLKIRSTKLEDSAMYFCASREGGQGIGYTFGSGTRLTVV.

Here the CDR3 reads CASSYVGGSQPQHF. The CDR3 DNA sequence: TGTGCCAGCAGTTATGTCGGGGGTAGTCAGCCCCAGCATTTT. This chain uses TRBV6-5 with TRBJ1-5; possible D gene TRBD1, 5 bases. V lost 3 bases and J lost 6, with 12 bases in between. Germline V CDR1 and CDR2: MNHEY, SVGAGI. The CDR3 extends over 14 amino acids.

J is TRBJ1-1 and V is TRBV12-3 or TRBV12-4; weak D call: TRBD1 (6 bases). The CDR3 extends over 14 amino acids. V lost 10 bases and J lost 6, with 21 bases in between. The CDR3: CATSLRGGGAEAFF. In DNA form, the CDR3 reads TGTGCCACGTCCCTAAGAGGAGGGGGAGCTGAAGCTTTCTTT.

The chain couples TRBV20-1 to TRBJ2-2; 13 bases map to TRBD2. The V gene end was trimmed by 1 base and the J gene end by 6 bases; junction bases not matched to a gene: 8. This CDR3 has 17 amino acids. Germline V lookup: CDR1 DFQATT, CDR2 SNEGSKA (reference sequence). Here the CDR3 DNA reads TGCAGTGCTAGAGGTCGGACTAGCGGGAGTTATGCCGGGGAGCTGTTTTTT. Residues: CSARGRTSGSYAGELFF.

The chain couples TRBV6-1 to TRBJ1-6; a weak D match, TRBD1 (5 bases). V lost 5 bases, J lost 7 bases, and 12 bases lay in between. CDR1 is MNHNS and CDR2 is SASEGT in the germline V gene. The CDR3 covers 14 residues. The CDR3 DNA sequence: TGTGCCAGCAGTACGGCCCGACAGAATTCACCCCTCCACTTT. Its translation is CASSTARQNSPLHF.

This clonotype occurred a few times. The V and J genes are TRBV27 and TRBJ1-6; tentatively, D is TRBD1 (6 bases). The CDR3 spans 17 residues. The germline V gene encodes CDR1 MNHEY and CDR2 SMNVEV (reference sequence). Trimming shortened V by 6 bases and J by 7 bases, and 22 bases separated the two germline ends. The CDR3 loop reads CASSSPQGLGKNSPLHF. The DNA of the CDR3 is TGTGCCAGCAGCTCCCCCCAGGGGCTGGGTAAGAATTCACCCCTCCACTTT.

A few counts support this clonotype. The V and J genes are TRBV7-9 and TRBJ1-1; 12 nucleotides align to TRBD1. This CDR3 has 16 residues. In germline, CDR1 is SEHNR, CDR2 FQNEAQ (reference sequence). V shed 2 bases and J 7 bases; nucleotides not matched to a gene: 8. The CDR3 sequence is CASSLKAGTGGLEAFF. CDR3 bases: TGTGCCAGCAGCTTAAAAGCCGGGACAGGGGGCCTTGAAGCTTTCTTT.

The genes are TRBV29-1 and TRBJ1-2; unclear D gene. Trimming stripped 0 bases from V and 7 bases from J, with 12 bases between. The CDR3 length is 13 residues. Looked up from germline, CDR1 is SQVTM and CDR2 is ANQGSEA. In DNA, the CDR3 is TGCAGCGTTGAAGATCGAGGGATGTCTGGCTACACCTTC. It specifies CSVEDRGMSGYTF.

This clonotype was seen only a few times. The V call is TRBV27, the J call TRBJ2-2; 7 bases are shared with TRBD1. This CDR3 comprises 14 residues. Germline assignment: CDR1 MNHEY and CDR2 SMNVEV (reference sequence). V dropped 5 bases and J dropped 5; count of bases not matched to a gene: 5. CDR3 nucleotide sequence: TGTGCCAGCAGTATCACACAGGGGACCGGGGAGCTGTTTTTT. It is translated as CASSITQGTGELFF.

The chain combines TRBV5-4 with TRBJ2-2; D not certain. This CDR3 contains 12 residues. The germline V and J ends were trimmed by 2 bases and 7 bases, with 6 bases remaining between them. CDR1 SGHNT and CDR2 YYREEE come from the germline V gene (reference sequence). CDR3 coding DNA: TGTGCCAGCAGCTTTCTCGTCGGGGAGCTGTTTTTT. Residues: CASSFLVGELFF.

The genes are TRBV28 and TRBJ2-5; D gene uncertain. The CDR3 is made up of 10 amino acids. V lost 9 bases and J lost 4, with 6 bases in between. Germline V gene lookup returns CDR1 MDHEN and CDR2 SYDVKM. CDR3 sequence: CASGIETQYF. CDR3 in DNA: TGTGCCAGTGGGATAGAGACCCAGTACTTC.

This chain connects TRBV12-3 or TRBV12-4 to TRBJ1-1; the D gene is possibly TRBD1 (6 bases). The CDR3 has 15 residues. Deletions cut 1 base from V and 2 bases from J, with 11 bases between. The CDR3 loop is CASSLGWGLNTEAFF. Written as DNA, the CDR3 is TGTGCCAGCAGTTTAGGGTGGGGGCTAAACACTGAAGCTTTCTTT.

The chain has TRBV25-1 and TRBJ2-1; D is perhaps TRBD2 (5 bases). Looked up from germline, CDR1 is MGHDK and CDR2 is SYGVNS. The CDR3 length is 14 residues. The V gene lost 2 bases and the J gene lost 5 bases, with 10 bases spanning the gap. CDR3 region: CASSEPGYHNEQFF. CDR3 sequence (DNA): TGTGCCAGCAGTGAACCGGGATACCACAATGAGCAGTTCTTC.

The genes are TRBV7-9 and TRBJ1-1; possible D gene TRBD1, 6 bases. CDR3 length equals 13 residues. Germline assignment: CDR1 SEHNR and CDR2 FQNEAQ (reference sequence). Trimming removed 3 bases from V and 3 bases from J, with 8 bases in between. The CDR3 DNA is TGTGCCAGCAGCTTTAGACAGGACACTGAAGCTTTCTTT. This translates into CASSFRQDTEAFF.

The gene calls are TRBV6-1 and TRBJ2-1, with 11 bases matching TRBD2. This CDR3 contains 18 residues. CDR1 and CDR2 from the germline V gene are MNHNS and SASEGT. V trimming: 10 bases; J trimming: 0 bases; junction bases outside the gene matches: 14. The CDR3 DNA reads TGTGCCATCAAGAGCGGGACTAGCGGTGGGAGCTCCTACAATGAGCAGTTCTTC. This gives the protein CAIKSGTSGGSSYNEQFF.